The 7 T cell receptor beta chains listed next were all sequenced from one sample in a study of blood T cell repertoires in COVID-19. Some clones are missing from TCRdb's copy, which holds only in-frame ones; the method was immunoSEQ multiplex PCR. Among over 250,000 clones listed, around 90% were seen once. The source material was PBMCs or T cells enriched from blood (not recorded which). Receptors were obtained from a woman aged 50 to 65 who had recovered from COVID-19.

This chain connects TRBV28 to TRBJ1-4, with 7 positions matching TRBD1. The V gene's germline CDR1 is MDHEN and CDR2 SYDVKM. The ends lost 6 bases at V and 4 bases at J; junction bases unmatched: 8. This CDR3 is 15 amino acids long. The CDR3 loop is CASSAGGSFNEKLFF. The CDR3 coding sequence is TGTGCCAGCAGCGCAGGGGGGTCTTTTAATGAAAAACTGTTTTTT. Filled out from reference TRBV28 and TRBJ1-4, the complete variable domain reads DVKVTQSSRYLVKRTGEKVFLECVQDMDHENMFWYRQDPGLGLRLIYFSYDVKMKEKGDIPEGYSVSREKKERFSLILESASTNQTSMYLCASSAGGSFNEKLFFGSGTQLSVL.

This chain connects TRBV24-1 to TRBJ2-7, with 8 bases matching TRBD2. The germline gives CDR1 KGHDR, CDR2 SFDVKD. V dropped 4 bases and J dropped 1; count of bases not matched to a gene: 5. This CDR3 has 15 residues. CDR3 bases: TGTGCCACCAGTGAAAATAGCGGGGCGTCCTACGAGCAGTACTTC. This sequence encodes CATSENSGASYEQYF.

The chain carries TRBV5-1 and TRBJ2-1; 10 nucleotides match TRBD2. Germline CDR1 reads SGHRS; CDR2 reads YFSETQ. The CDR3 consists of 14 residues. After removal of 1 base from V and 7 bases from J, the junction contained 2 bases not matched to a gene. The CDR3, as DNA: TGCGCCAGCAGCTTGACTAGCGGGAAAAATGAGCAGTTCTTC. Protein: CASSLTSGKNEQFF.

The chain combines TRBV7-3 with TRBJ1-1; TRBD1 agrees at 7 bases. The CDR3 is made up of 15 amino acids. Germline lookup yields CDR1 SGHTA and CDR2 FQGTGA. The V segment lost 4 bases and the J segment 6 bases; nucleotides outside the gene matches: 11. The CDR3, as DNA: TGTGCCAGCAGCTCCTCGGCAGGGGGTGTAGCTGAAGCTTTCTTT. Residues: CASSSSAGGVAEAFF.

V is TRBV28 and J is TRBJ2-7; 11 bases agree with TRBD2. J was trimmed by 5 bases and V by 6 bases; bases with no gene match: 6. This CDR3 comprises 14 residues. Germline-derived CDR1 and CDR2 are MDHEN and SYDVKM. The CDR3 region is CASSRGLAANEQYF. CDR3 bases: TGTGCCAGCAGCCGGGGACTAGCGGCAAACGAGCAGTACTTC.

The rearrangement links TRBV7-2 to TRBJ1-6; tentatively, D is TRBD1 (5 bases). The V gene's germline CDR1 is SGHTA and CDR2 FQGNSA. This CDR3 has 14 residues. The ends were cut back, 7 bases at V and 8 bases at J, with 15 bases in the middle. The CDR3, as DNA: TGTGCCAGCAAACCAGGATCCAGGGATTCACCCCTCCACTTT. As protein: CASKPGSRDSPLHF.

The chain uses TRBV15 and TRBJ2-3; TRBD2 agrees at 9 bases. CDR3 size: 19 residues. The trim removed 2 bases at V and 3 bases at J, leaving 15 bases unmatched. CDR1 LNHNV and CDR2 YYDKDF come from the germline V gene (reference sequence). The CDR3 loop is CATSRHTSPGGRATDTQYF. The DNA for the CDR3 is TGTGCCACCAGCAGACATACGAGCCCAGGCGGGAGGGCAACAGATACGCAGTATTTT.